The rows below give T cell receptor beta chains drawn from one sample of a study of type 1 regulatory T cells. MiXCR was run by TCRdb on the reads, yielding one entry per CDR3 protein. The sample has about 62,000 distinct CDR3 sequences; approximately 67% are singletons. The antigens for these receptors are not known. Source material: cultured non-Tr1 T cells, either the whole culture or a sorted T cell fraction (not recorded which). These receptors came from a human donor in good health. Both conserved end residues are part of each CDR3. D genes are given only for firm matches. Not all rows give a size; the values are once, few, many and, for expanded clones, a class.

d_gene	v_gene	j_gene	abundance	CDR3nt	CDR3aa
.	TRBV7-9	TRBJ1-6	few	TGTGCCAGCTCAGAAGCAGGGATAGATAATTCACCCCTCCACTTT	CASSEAGIDNSPLHF
.	TRBV18	TRBJ1-3	.	TGTGCCAGCTCACCACCGATTGACAGCTCTGGAAACACCATATATTTT	CASSPPIDSSGNTIYF
TRBD2	TRBV24-1	TRBJ2-1	.	TGTGCCACCAGTACCACTAGCGGGAATAATTTTTACAATGTGCAGTTCTTC	CATSTTSGNNFYNVQFF
TRBD1	TRBV20-1	TRBJ1-2	.	TGCAGTGCCACGGGACAGGTCTATGGCTACACCTTC	CSATGQVYGYTF
.	TRBV3-1	TRBJ2-2	.	TGTGCCAGCAGCCAGGGCGCGGGCGGGGAGCTGTTTTTT	CASSQGAGGELFF
TRBD2	TRBV7-2	TRBJ2-1	.	TGTGCCAGCAGCTTGGGACTAGCGGGAGGTTGGGAGCAGTTCTTC	CASSLGLAGGWEQFF
TRBD1	TRBV27	TRBJ2-5	.	TGTGCCAGCAGCCGAATTGGACAGGGGATGGAGACCCAGTACTTC	CASSRIGQGMETQYF
.	TRBV7-2	TRBJ1-5	.	TGTGCCAGCAGCGCCGCTCACGGTCAGCCCCAGCATTTT	CASSAAHGQPQHF
.	TRBV29-1	TRBJ2-2	.	TGCAGCGGCCGGGAAAACACCGGGGAGCTGTTTTTT	CSGRENTGELFF
.	TRBV5-1	TRBJ2-3	few	TGCGCCAGCAGCTTCGACAAGAGCACAGATACGCAGTATTTT	CASSFDKSTDTQYF
.	TRBV5-1	TRBJ1-1	medium-sized	TGCGCCAGCAGCTTAGACGGGATGAACACTGAAGCTTTCTTT	CASSLDGMNTEAFF